These T cell receptor beta chains were read from a single sample in a study of T-cell reconstitution after alpha-beta-depleted transplantation in children. One entry per CDR3 protein, called by TCRdb with MiXCR from the PCR reads. The table lists a few hundred thousand distinct CDR3 sequences, roughly a tenth of them singletons. Sequencing used PBMCs from the stem cell graft donor, obtained from the stem cell graft. Receptors were obtained from a human donor who donated a stem cell graft to a child with SCID. Each CDR3 is given with its conserved first and last residue. Each record gives: V gene, clone size, D gene, CDR3 protein. The D gene is left open where the match is weak. The size field is filled for only some rows; it gives once, few, many or a size class.

TRBV6-2/TRBV6-3	many	.	CASSFWQGSSYEQYF
TRBV15	many	.	CATSRDLKSGISTDTQYF
TRBV3-1	many	.	CASSQGGTDTQYF
TRBV12-3/TRBV12-4	many	.	CASSGSDRAYEQYF
TRBV5-1	many	.	CASSLVNRQETQYF
TRBV6-2/TRBV6-3	many	.	CASIQAAEAFF
TRBV4-2	many	.	CASSQDQLTLSGANVLTF
TRBV6-5	many	.	CASKPRAGDTEAFF
TRBV4-1	many	.	CASSPSLTRTGELFF
TRBV7-4	many	TRBD2	CASRPILASSSYNEQFF
TRBV7-2	many	TRBD1	CASSTDRGRYNEQFF
TRBV20-1	many	.	CSAREGTGTGELFF
TRBV20-1	.	.	CSARALDSWGQPQHF